This entry is about one T cell receptor beta chain. Its antigen target is currently unknown. No clone much larger than this one lies a single base away; base qualities are absent. This entry comes from a study of T cell repertoires in cytomegalovirus infection (dated by TCRdb to the late 2010s). Study-level background: Alongside well-studied HLA-B-restricted epitopes, the peptide stimulations were aimed at recently identified HLA-C-restricted CMV epitopes, whose presentation resists viral immunomodulation. Donor HLA type was relevant to the analysis, as public TCR beta signatures indicated carriage of CMV infection together with the matching HLA type. The research as a whole found: The ex vivo response was dominated by HLA-C-restricted CMV-specific TCR beta clonotypes, and the single most frequent clonotype in two of eight donors was supplied by these HLA-C-restricted clonotypes. Carriers of CMV infection plus the relevant HLA type were discriminated by the cumulative frequency of public TCR beta family members in the study cohort and in an independent roughly 340-donor cohort.

V is pared back by 6 bases and J by 3 bases, with 17 bases lying between the germline termini. Including the terminal cysteine and phenylalanine, the CDR3 comprises 15 residues. The entry retains the CDR3 DNA only, 45 bases that are in frame from base 1. CDR1 and CDR2 are read off the germline V gene as SGHTA and FQGNSA. This specimen's treatment or condition label, per the study, means: in vitro stimulation with specific CMV peptide epitopes to enrich CMV-specific T cells. Sequencing was carried out with an Illumina HiSeq 1500. TCRdb reprocessing: public reads trimmed at Q25 with fastp, clones called with MiXCR, in-frame beta chains kept. Each entry is one CDR3 protein sequence, shown with its most common DNA and genes. The sample table holds 900,000 to 950,000 distinct CDR3 sequences, of which more than 25% were seen once. The leading ten clones occupy about 14% of the sample.

This receptor chain uses TRBV7-2 and TRBJ1-2, and the D gene may be TRBD1, 6 bases matching. This receptor was taken from a human donor in good health (CMV status not recorded). Some clones in this sample may be carry-over from other donors' samples. This specimen was cultured CD8+ T cells from PBMCs, taken from culture after CMV antigen stimulation. The sequenced DNA: TGTGCCAGCAGGTCAACAGGGATTTCCCACTATGGCTACACCTTC. Its translation is CASRSTGISHYGYTF. Beyond the CDR3, the reference TRBV7-2 and TRBJ1-2 genes provide the residues; the full variable domain reads: GAGVSQSPSNKVTEKGKDVELRCDPISGHTALYWYRQSLGQGLEFLIYFQGNSAPDKSGLPSDRFSAERTGGSVSTLTIQRTQQEDSAVYLCASRSTGISHYGYTFGSGTRLTVV.